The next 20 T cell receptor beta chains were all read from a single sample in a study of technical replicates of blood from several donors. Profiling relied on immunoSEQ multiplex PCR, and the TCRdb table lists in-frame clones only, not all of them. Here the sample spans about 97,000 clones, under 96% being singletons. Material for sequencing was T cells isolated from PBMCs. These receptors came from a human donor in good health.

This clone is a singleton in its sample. DNA of the CDR3: TGTGCCTGGACAGGGGGCGCTTACTATGGCTACACCTTC. This codes for CAWTGGAYYGYTF. The chain couples TRBV30 to TRBJ1-2; 8 nucleotides agree with TRBD1. The CDR3 is 13 amino acids. J gave up 3 bases and V 4 bases, and 4 bases lay outside the gene matches. CDR1 GTSNPN and CDR2 SVGIG come from the germline V gene (reference sequence).

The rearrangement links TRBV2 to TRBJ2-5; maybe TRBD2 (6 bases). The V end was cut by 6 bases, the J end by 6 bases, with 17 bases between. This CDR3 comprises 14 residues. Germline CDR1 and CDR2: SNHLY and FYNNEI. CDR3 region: CASRIDGGSQTQYF. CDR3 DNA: TGTGCCAGCAGGATTGATGGGGGGAGTCAGACCCAGTACTTC.

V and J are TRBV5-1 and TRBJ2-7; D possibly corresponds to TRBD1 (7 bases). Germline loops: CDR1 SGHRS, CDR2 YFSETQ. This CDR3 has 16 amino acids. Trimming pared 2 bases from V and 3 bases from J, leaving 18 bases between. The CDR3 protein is CASSFVVGGQHYEQYF. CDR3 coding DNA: TGCGCCAGCAGCTTTGTGGTCGGGGGACAGCACTACGAGCAGTACTTC.

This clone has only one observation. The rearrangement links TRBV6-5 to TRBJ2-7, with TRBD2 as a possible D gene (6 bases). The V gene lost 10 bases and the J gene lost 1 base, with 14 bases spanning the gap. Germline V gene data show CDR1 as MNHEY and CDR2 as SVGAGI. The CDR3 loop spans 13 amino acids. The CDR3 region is CATVAAPSYEQYF. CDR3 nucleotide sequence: TGTGCCACCGTAGCGGCCCCATCCTACGAGCAGTACTTC.

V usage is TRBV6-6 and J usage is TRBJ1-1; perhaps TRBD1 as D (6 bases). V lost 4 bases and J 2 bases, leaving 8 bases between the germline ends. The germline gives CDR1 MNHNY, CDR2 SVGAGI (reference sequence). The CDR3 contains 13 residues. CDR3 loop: CASSSRGNTEAFF. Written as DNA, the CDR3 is TGTGCCAGCAGTTCCAGGGGTAACACTGAAGCTTTCTTT.

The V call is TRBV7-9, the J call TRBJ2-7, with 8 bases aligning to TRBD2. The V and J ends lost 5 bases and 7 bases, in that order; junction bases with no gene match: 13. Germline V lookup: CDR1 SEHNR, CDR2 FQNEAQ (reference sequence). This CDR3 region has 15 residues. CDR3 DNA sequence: TGTGCCAGCAGCCCAGCGGGAGATGGATTGCGTGAGCAGTACTTC. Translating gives CASSPAGDGLREQYF.

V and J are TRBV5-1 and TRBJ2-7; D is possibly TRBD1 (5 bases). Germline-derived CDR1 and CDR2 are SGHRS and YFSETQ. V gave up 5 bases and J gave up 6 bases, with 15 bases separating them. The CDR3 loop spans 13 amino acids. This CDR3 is CASRATDFLEQYF. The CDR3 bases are TGCGCCAGCAGGGCGACAGACTTTCTCGAGCAGTACTTC.

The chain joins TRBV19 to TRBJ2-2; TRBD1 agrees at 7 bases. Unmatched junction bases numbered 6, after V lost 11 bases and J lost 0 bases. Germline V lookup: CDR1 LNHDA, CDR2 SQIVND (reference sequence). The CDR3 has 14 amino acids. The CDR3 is CASIGTANTGELFF. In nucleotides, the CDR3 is TGTGCCTCCATTGGGACAGCGAACACCGGGGAGCTGTTTTTT.

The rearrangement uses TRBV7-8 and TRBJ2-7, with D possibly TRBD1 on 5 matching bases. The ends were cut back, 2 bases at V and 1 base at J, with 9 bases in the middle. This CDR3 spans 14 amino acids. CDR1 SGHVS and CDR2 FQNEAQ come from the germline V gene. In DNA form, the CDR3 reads TGTGCCAGCAGCTTACGCCAGGGTTCCTACGAGCAGTACTTC. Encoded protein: CASSLRQGSYEQYF.

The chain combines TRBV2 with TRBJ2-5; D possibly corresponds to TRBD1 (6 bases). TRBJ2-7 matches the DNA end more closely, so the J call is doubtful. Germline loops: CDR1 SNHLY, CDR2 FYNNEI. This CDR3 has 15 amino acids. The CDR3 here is CASSALGGRTYEQYF. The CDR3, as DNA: TGTGCCAGCAGCGCTCTAGGGGGACGGACCTACGAGCAGTACTTC.

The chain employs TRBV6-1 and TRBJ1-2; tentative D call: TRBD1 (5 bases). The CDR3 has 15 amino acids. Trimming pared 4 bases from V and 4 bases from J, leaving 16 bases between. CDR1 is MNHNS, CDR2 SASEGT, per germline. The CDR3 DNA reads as TGTGCCAGCAGTGGTGTAGGGCAGGGTCCCTATGGCTACACCTTC. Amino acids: CASSGVGQGPYGYTF.

The CDR3, as DNA: TGCGCCAGCAGCCAAGTCCAGGGGGGCGAGCAGTACTTC. Its protein is CASSQVQGGEQYF. The chain recombines TRBV4-1 with TRBJ2-7; D might be TRBD1 (7 bases). From germline, CDR1 is MGHRA and CDR2 YSYEKL. The CDR3 consists of 13 residues. V lost 1 base to trimming and J lost 6 bases, with 10 bases between them.

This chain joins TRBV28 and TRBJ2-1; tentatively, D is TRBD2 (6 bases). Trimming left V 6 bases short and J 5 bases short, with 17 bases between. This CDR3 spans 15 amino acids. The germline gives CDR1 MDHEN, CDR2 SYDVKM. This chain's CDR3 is CASRRSGGTHNEQFF. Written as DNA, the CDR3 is TGTGCCAGCAGGCGGTCTGGCGGGACGCACAATGAGCAGTTCTTC.

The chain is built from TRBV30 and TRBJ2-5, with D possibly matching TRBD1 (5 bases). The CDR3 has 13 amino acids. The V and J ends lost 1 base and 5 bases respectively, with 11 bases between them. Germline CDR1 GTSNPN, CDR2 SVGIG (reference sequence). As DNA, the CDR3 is TGTGCCTGGAGTGCAGGGTATGGTGAGACCCAGTACTTC. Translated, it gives CAWSAGYGETQYF. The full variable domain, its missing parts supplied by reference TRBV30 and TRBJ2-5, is SQTIHQWPATLVQPVGSPLSLECTVEGTSNPNLYWYRQAAGRGLQLLFYSVGIGQISSEVPQNLSASRPQDRQFILSSKKLLLSDSGFYLCAWSAGYGETQYFGPGTRLLVL.

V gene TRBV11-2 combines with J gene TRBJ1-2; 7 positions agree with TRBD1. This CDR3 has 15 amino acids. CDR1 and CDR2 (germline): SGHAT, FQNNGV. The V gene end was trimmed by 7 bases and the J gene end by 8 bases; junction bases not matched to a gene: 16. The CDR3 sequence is CASIPATGYGEGYTF. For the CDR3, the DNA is TGTGCCAGCATCCCCGCGACAGGGTATGGAGAAGGCTACACCTTC.

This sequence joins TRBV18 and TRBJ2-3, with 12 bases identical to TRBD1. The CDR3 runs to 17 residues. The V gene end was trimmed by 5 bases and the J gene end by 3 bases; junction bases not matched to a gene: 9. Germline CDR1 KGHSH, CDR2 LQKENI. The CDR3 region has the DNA TGTGCCAGCTCAGCGACATGGGACAGGGGGCTAACAGATACGCAGTATTTT. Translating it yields CASSATWDRGLTDTQYF.

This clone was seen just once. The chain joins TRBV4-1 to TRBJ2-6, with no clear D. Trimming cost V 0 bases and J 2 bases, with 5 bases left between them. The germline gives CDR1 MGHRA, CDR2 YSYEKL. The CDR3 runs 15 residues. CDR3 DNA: TGCGCCAGCAGCCAAGATATTGCTGGGGCCAACGTCCTGACTTTC. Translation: CASSQDIAGANVLTF.

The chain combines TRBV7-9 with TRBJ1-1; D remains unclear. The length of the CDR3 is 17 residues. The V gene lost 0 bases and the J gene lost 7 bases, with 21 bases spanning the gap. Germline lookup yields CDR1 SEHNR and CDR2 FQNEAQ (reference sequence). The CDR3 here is CASSLAEGGGLNNEAFF. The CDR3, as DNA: TGTGCCAGCAGCTTAGCGGAGGGAGGTGGATTAAATAATGAAGCTTTCTTT.

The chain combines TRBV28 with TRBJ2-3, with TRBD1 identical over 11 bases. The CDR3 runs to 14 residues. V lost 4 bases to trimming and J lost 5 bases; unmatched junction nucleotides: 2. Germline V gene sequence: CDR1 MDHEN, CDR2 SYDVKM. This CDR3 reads CASSSDRGQDTQYF. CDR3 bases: TGTGCCAGCAGTTCGGACAGGGGGCAAGATACGCAGTATTTT. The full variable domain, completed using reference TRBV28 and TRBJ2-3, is DVKVTQSSRYLVKRTGEKVFLECVQDMDHENMFWYRQDPGLGLRLIYFSYDVKMKEKGDIPEGYSVSREKKERFSLILESASTNQTSMYLCASSSDRGQDTQYFGPGTRLTVL.

CDR3 protein: CSARGRYEQYF. CDR3 DNA sequence: TGCAGTGCTAGAGGTCGCTACGAGCAGTACTTC. The chain couples TRBV20-1 to TRBJ2-7; no reliable D call. The CDR3 runs to 11 residues. Germline V gene lookup returns CDR1 DFQATT and CDR2 SNEGSKA (reference sequence). V lost 1 base to trimming and J lost 3 bases, with 4 bases between them.